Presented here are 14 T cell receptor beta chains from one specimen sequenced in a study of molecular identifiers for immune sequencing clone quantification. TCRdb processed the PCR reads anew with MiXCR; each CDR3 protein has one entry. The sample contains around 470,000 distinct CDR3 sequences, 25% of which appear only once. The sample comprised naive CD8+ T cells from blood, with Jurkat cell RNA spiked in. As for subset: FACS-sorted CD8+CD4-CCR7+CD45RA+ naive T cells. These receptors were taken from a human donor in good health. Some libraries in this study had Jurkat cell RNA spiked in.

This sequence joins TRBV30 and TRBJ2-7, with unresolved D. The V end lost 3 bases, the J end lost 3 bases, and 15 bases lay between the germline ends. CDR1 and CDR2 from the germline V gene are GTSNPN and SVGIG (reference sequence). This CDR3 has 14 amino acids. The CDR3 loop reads CAWSGTPTHYEQYF. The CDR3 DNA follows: TGTGCCTGGAGCGGAACACCCACCCACTACGAGCAGTACTTC.

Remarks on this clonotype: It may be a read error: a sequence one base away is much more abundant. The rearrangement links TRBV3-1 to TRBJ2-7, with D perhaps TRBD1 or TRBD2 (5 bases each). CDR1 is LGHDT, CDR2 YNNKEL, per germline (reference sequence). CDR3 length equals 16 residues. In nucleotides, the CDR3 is TGTGCCAGCAGCCAAGATAAGAGGGGTTCGGCCTACGAGCGGTACTTC. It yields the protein CASSQDKRGSAYERYF.

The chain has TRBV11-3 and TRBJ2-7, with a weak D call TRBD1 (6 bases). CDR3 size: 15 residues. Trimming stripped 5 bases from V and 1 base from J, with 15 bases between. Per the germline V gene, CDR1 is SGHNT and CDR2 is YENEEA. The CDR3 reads CASSAGTCYSYEQYF. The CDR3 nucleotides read TGTGCCAGCAGCGCCGGGACATGTTATTCCTACGAGCAGTACTTC.

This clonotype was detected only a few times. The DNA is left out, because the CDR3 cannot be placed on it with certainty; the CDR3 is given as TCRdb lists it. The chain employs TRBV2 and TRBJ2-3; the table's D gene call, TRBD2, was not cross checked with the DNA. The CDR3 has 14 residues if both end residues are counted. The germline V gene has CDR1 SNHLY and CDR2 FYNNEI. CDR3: CASRVGSGTDTRYF.

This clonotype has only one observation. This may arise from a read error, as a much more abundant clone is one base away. The CDR3, as DNA: TGTGCCAGCAGTTTGGGGTGCTCCTACGAGCAGTACTTC. Its protein is CASSLGCSYEQYF. The chain carries TRBV28 and TRBJ2-7; D ambiguous. Trimming cost V 3 bases and J 0 bases, with 6 bases left between them. Germline V gene sequence: CDR1 MDHEN, CDR2 SYDVKM. The CDR3 consists of 13 residues.

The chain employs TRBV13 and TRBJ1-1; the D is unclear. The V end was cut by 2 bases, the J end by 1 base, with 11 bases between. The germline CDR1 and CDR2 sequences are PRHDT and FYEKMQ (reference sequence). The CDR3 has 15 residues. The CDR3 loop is CASSLFVRGNTEAFF. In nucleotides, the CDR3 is TGTGCCAGCAGCTTATTTGTACGGGGGAACACTGAAGCTTTCTTT. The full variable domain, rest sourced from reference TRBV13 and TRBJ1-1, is AAGVIQSPRHLIKEKRETATLKCYPIPRHDTVYWYQQGPGQDPQFLISFYEKMQSDKGSIPDRFSAQQFSDYHSELNMSSLELGDSALYFCASSLFVRGNTEAFFGQGTRLTVV.

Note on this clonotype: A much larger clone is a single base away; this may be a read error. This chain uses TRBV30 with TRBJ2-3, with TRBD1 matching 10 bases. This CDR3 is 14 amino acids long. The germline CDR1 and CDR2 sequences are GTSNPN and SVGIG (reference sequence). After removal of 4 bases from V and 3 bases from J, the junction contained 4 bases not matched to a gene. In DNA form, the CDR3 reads TGTGCCTGGAACAGGGGACAGGGGACAGATACGCAGTATTTT. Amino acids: CAWNRGQGTDTQYF. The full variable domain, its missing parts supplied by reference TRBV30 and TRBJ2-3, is SQTIHQWPATLVQPVGSPLSLECTVEGTSNPNLYWYRQAAGRGLQLLFYSVGIGQISSEVPQNLSASRPQDRQFILSSKKLLLSDSGFYLCAWNRGQGTDTQYFGPGTRLTVL.

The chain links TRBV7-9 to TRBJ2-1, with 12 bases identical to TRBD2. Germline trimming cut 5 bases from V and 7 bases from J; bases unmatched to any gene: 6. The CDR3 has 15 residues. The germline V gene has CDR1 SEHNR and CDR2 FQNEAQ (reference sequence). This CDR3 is CASSPRTSGTNEQFF. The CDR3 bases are TGTGCCAGCAGCCCGCGGACTAGCGGGACTAATGAGCAGTTCTTC.

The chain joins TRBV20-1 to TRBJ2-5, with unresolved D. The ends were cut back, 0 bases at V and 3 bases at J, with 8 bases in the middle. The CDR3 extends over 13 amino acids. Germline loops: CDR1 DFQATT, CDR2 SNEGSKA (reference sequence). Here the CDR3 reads CSARELGEETQYF. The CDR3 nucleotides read TGCAGTGCTAGAGAGCTTGGGGAAGAGACCCAGTACTTC.

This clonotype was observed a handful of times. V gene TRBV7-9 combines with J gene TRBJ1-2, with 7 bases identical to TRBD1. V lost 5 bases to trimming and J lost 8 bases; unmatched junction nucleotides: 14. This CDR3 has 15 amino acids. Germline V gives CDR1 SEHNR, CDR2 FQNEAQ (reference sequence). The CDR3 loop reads CASSTTGQDPSGYTF. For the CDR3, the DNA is TGTGCCAGCAGCACAACTGGACAGGACCCTTCCGGCTACACCTTC.

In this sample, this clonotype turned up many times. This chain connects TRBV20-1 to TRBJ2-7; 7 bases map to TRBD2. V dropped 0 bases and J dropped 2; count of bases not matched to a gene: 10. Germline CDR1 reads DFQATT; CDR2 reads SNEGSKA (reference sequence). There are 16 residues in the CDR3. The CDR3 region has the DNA TGCAGTGCTAGAGAGTTTCCTGGCGGGAGCGCCTACGAGCAGTACTTC. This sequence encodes CSAREFPGGSAYEQYF.

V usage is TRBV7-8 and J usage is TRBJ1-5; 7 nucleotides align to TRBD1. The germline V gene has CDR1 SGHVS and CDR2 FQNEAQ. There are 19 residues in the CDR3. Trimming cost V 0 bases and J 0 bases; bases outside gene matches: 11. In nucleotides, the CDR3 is TGTGCCAGCAGCTTAGCCCCCGGGACAGCCTCGTATAGCAATCAGCCCCAGCATTTT. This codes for CASSLAPGTASYSNQPQHF.

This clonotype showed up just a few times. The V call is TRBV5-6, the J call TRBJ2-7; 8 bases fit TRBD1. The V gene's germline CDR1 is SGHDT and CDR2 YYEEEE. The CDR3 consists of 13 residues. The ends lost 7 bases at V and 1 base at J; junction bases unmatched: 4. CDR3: CASGTGQSYEQYF. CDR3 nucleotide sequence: TGTGCCAGCGGGACAGGTCAATCCTACGAGCAGTACTTC.

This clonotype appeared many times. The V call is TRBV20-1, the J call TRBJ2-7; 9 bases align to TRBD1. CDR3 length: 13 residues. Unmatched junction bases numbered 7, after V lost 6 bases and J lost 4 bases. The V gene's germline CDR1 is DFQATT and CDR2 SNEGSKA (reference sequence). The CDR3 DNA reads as TGCAGTGCCGCAGACAGGGGGGCTTACGAGCAGTACTTC. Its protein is CSAADRGAYEQYF.